The sequence of this T cell receptor (beta chain) was determined in a study of T cell changes during pregnancy in multiple sclerosis. This table comes from immunoSEQ multiplex PCR, and its TCRdb copy is limited to in-frame clones, with some not included. Among some 20,000 clones listed, about nine tenths were seen once. This CDR3 is built from 14 residues. Germline V lookup: CDR1 LNHNV, CDR2 YYDKDF (reference sequence). Trimming removed 5 bases at V and 2 bases at J, with 11 bases between. This sample comprised CD8+ T cells from peripheral blood mononuclear cells, obtained in the third trimester of pregnancy. This sequence was found in a female donor in good health, enrolled as a control in a pregnancy study. The chain recombines TRBV15 with TRBJ2-3, with D maybe TRBD2 (5 bases). The CDR3 loop is CATSEKDYTDTQYF. The CDR3 DNA follows: TGTGCCACCAGCGAGAAAGACTACACAGATACGCAGTATTTT.